The 8 T cell receptor beta chains below come from one sample, sequenced in a study of T cells after yellow fever vaccination. MiXCR, applied by TCRdb to the 5' RACE reads, yields one record per CDR3 protein. The top ten clones hold less than 25% of a sample with 50,000 to 65,000 distinct CDR3 sequences, more than 6.5% of them seen once. The input for sequencing was CD8+ T cells not binding an NS4B(214-222) dextramer, sorted from PBMCs, taken about 41 days after the first yellow fever vaccination. The receptors stem from a man younger than 35 who received the YFV17D yellow fever vaccine.

This clonotype was recorded a few times. The CDR3 coding sequence is TGTGCCAGCAGCCAGGCCGACTGGGACCGGGAGCAGTTCTTC. Translated, it gives CASSQADWDREQFF. The chain has TRBV4-2 and TRBJ2-1; D is tentatively TRBD1 or TRBD2 (5 bases each). The V gene lost 3 bases and the J gene lost 10 bases, with 16 bases spanning the gap. The CDR3 loop spans 14 amino acids. CDR1 is LGHNA, CDR2 YNFKEQ, per germline.

This clonotype turned up a few times. This chain joins TRBV6-2 or TRBV6-3 and TRBJ2-7; no reliable D call. CDR3 length: 11 amino acids. Trimming pared 0 bases from V and 7 bases from J, leaving 4 bases between. Per germline, CDR1 MNHEY and CDR2 SVGEGT. The DNA of the CDR3 is TGTGCCAGCAGTTACTCGTGGGAGCAGTACTTC. Amino acid sequence: CASSYSWEQYF.

This clonotype has at least ten counts. This chain links TRBV7-9 with TRBJ1-3; D call uncertain. The germline CDR1 and CDR2 sequences are SEHNR and FQNEAQ (reference sequence). This CDR3 comprises 12 residues. With 4 bases removed from V and 8 bases from J, the gap between germline ends came to 9 bases. CDR3 in DNA: TGTGCCAGCAGCTCAACCGAATACACCATATATTTT. Translated: CASSSTEYTIYF.

CDR3 amino acids: CASSPFWGSSYEQYF. DNA of the CDR3: TGTGCCAGCAGCCCGTTCTGGGGGAGCTCCTACGAGCAGTACTTC. The chain carries TRBV5-4 and TRBJ2-7; D could derive from TRBD1 or TRBD2 (5 bases each). Germline loops: CDR1 SGHNT, CDR2 YYREEE (reference sequence). The CDR3 is made up of 15 amino acids. The V end lost 4 bases, the J end lost 0 bases, and 14 bases lay between the germline ends.

This clonotype was seen many times. This sequence joins TRBV7-8 and TRBJ2-1, with 13 nucleotides matching TRBD2. The germline CDR1 and CDR2 sequences are SGHVS and FQNEAQ. This CDR3 has 20 amino acids. The V and J ends lost 7 bases and 0 bases, in that order; junction bases with no gene match: 15. CDR3 bases: TGTGCCAGCACCCAACCGGGACTAGCGGGACCTCGGGTCTCCTACAATGAGCAGTTCTTC. Amino acids: CASTQPGLAGPRVSYNEQFF.

This chain connects TRBV12-3 or TRBV12-4 to TRBJ1-1; D perhaps matches TRBD1 (5 bases). Between the trimmed V and J ends, which lost 3 bases and 4 bases, there was a span of 9 bases. The CDR3 contains 13 residues. CDR3 sequence (DNA): TGTGCCAGCAGTTTTCGAGGGACCACTGAAGCTTTCTTT. Its protein is CASSFRGTTEAFF.

This clonotype showed up many times. The chain employs TRBV5-6 and TRBJ2-1, with D hard to call. V dropped 1 base and J dropped 5 bases, with 1 base sitting between them. The CDR3 consists of 11 residues. Germline values: CDR1 SGHDT, CDR2 YYEEEE. The CDR3 DNA sequence: TGTGCCAGCAGCTTGAACAATGAGCAGTTCTTC. This gives the protein CASSLNNEQFF.

This clonotype was seen repeatedly, ten times or more. This rearrangement joins TRBV4-1 to TRBJ2-5; 7 nucleotides agree with TRBD1. This CDR3 contains 17 residues. The trim removed 5 bases at V and 7 bases at J, leaving 19 bases unmatched. Germline CDR1 MGHRA, CDR2 YSYEKL. The CDR3 reads CASSEIPGDRDAGTQYF. Here the CDR3 DNA reads TGCGCCAGCAGCGAAATCCCAGGGGACAGAGACGCTGGGACCCAGTACTTC.